The rows below give T cell receptor beta chains drawn from one sample of a study of immune evolution from preneoplasia to lung adenocarcinoma. The repertoire was sequenced with immunoSEQ multiplex PCR; TCRdb's copy has only in-frame clones and lacks some. The repertoire holds under 45,000 clones, with more than 60% as singletons. Sequences were obtained from FFPE invasive lung adenocarcinoma tissue. These receptors came from a person between 55 and 70 years old with lung adenocarcinoma. CDR3s include the opening cysteine and the closing phenylalanine or tryptophan. The order of the fields is CDR3 length, clone size, J gene, D gene, V gene, CDR3 protein, CDR3 DNA. A D gene is named only where the DNA matches it firmly. Clone sizes are given selectively: once, few, many, or a class where the clone is expanded.

length: 14
size: once
J: TRBJ2-7
D: NA
V: TRBV5-1
CDR3: CASTTGDGSYEQYF
DNA: TGCGCCAGCACTACGGGAGATGGCTCGTACGAGCAGTACTTC

length: 13
size: NA
J: TRBJ2-1
D: NA
V: TRBV19
CDR3: CASSKWESNEQFF
DNA: TGTGCCAGTAGTAAGTGGGAGAGCAATGAGCAGTTCTTC

length: 12
size: NA
J: TRBJ1-5
D: NA
V: TRBV29-1
CDR3: CSVGGRNQPQHF
DNA: TGCAGCGTTGGGGGGAGGAATCAGCCCCAGCATTTT

length: 11
size: NA
J: TRBJ2-1
D: NA
V: TRBV7-9
CDR3: CASSFAPEQFF
DNA: TGTGCCAGCAGCTTCGCCCCTGAGCAGTTCTTC

length: 15
size: NA
J: TRBJ1-5
D: TRBD1
V: TRBV28
CDR3: CASRDRLGSNQPQHF
DNA: TGTGCCAGCAGGGACAGGTTAGGTAGCAATCAGCCCCAGCATTTT

length: 14
size: NA
J: TRBJ2-7
D: NA
V: TRBV11-3
CDR3: CASSLRQLPYEQYF
DNA: TGTGCCAGCAGCCTTCGACAGCTTCCCTACGAGCAGTACTTC

length: 14
size: NA
J: TRBJ1-1
D: TRBD1
V: TRBV6-4
CDR3: CASSYGQGNTEAFF
DNA: TGTGCCAGCAGTTACGGACAGGGGAACACTGAAGCTTTCTTT

length: 15
size: NA
J: TRBJ1-5
D: NA
V: TRBV2
CDR3: CASSERPYSNQPQHF
DNA: TGTGCCAGCAGTGAGCGGCCCTATAGCAATCAGCCCCAGCATTTT

length: 14
size: few
J: TRBJ2-1
D: TRBD1
V: TRBV30
CDR3: CAWRNRDRVNEQFF
DNA: TGTGCCTGGAGGAACAGAGACAGGGTCAATGAGCAGTTCTTC

length: 13
size: NA
J: TRBJ2-3
D: NA
V: TRBV10-3
CDR3: CAISGPAGDTQYF
DNA: TGTGCCATCAGCGGTCCTGCGGGGGATACGCAGTATTTT

length: 17
size: NA
J: TRBJ2-4
D: NA
V: TRBV7-2
CDR3: CASSSQGGDGAKNIQYF
DNA: TGTGCCAGCAGCTCTCAAGGAGGGGACGGAGCCAAAAACATTCAGTACTTC

length: 14
size: NA
J: TRBJ1-1
D: NA
V: TRBV27
CDR3: CASSLREGGTEAFF
DNA: TGTGCCAGCAGTTTGAGGGAAGGAGGAACTGAAGCTTTCTTT

length: 12
size: NA
J: TRBJ2-1
D: NA
V: TRBV18
CDR3: CASSKLGNEQFF
DNA: TGTGCCAGCTCGAAACTAGGAAATGAGCAGTTCTTC

length: 13
size: NA
J: TRBJ1-5
D: NA
V: TRBV27
CDR3: CASRGVRTGPQHF
DNA: TGTGCCAGCAGAGGGGTCCGGACGGGACCCCAGCATTTT

length: 15
size: few
J: TRBJ1-4
D: NA
V: TRBV7-8
CDR3: CASSLVNRRNDKLFF
DNA: TGTGCCAGCAGCTTAGTGAACAGGCGAAATGACAAACTGTTTTTT

length: 13
size: NA
J: TRBJ1-3
D: NA
V: TRBV28
CDR3: CASSFLSGNTIYF
DNA: TGTGCCAGCAGTTTCCTCTCTGGAAACACCATATATTTT

length: 12
size: NA
J: TRBJ2-7
D: NA
V: TRBV30
CDR3: CAWMAGTYEQYF
DNA: TGTGCCTGGATGGCTGGGACCTACGAGCAGTACTTC

length: 16
size: NA
J: TRBJ2-3
D: TRBD2
V: TRBV9
CDR3: CASSVTAGGVGDTQYF
DNA: TGTGCCAGCAGCGTAACGGCGGGAGGAGTGGGAGATACGCAGTATTTT

length: 14
size: NA
J: TRBJ2-5
D: NA
V: TRBV7-2
CDR3: CASSLLQGRETQYF
DNA: TGTGCCAGCAGCCTCCTCCAGGGGAGAGAGACCCAGTACTTC

length: 14
size: NA
J: TRBJ2-5
D: NA
V: TRBV5-1
CDR3: CASSLGPTEETQYF
DNA: TGCGCCAGCAGCTTGGGACCTACAGAAGAGACCCAGTACTTC

length: 14
size: NA
J: TRBJ2-7
D: NA
V: TRBV29-1
CDR3: CSVESPICTYEQYF
DNA: TGCAGCGTTGAATCCCCTATCTGCACCTACGAGCAGTACTTC

length: 16
size: NA
J: TRBJ2-7
D: NA
V: TRBV5-5
CDR3: CASSFKGTSDLYEQYF
DNA: TGTGCCAGCAGCTTTAAAGGGACTTCCGATCTCTACGAGCAGTACTTC